The rows below give T cell receptor beta chains drawn from one sample of a study of T cell repertoires in cytomegalovirus infection. Their recognized antigens are unknown. TCRdb fed the reads into MiXCR, producing one record per CDR3 protein. The repertoire holds roughly 500,000 distinct CDR3 sequences, with roughly a third as singletons. Sequenced here: cultured PBMCs, sampled from culture after CMV antigen stimulation. The receptors here all came from a human donor in good health (CMV status not recorded). Some clones in this sample may be carry-over from other donors' samples. CDR3s leave out the opening cysteine and the closing phenylalanine or tryptophan. Fields, in order: D gene, J gene, V gene, clone size, CDR3 protein. D genes are given only for firm matches. Rows may omit the clone size; those that give it use once, few, many or a size class.

d_gene: .
j_gene: TRBJ2-6
v_gene: TRBV19
abundance: few
CDR3aa: ASSAGGSYSGANVLT

d_gene: TRBD1
j_gene: TRBJ2-1
v_gene: TRBV20-1
abundance: .
CDR3aa: SAFPGQGGNEQF

d_gene: TRBD1
j_gene: TRBJ2-1
v_gene: TRBV6-6
abundance: .
CDR3aa: ASSYSRTGGISEQF

d_gene: .
j_gene: TRBJ1-1
v_gene: TRBV10-2
abundance: many
CDR3aa: ASSEWGHTMNTEAF

d_gene: .
j_gene: TRBJ2-2
v_gene: TRBV7-3
abundance: few
CDR3aa: ASSLTASNPGISTGELF

d_gene: .
j_gene: TRBJ1-1
v_gene: TRBV7-2
abundance: .
CDR3aa: ASSFGPLEAF

d_gene: .
j_gene: TRBJ1-2
v_gene: TRBV20-1
abundance: .
CDR3aa: NLGGYT

d_gene: TRBD1
j_gene: TRBJ2-3
v_gene: TRBV7-8
abundance: many
CDR3aa: ASSLSLGQAML

d_gene: .
j_gene: TRBJ2-7
v_gene: TRBV6-2/TRBV6-3
abundance: .
CDR3aa: ASSYSTGSSYEQY

d_gene: TRBD1
j_gene: TRBJ1-1
v_gene: TRBV28
abundance: few
CDR3aa: ASRYVGQAVDGAF

d_gene: .
j_gene: TRBJ2-7
v_gene: TRBV28
abundance: .
CDR3aa: ASSPSIAAYEQY

d_gene: .
j_gene: TRBJ2-3
v_gene: TRBV2
abundance: .
CDR3aa: ASSAQPTDTQY

d_gene: TRBD1
j_gene: TRBJ1-5
v_gene: TRBV7-2
abundance: many
CDR3aa: ASSSQTRGSNQPQH

d_gene: TRBD2
j_gene: TRBJ2-1
v_gene: TRBV20-1
abundance: .
CDR3aa: SARVAGSSYNEQF

d_gene: TRBD2
j_gene: TRBJ2-2
v_gene: TRBV11-3
abundance: .
CDR3aa: ASSPGLAGGRGELF

d_gene: .
j_gene: TRBJ2-5
v_gene: TRBV14
abundance: few
CDR3aa: ASSQDGPVQGQETQY

d_gene: TRBD1
j_gene: TRBJ2-7
v_gene: TRBV14
abundance: medium-sized
CDR3aa: ASSPDRVEQY

d_gene: .
j_gene: TRBJ1-1
v_gene: TRBV19
abundance: few
CDR3aa: ASSTVKTKIAF

d_gene: TRBD2
j_gene: TRBJ2-7
v_gene: TRBV20-1
abundance: .
CDR3aa: SARTGTSDYEQY

d_gene: TRBD2
j_gene: TRBJ2-1
v_gene: TRBV9
abundance: .
CDR3aa: ASSRWEGTSGRGDEQF

d_gene: .
j_gene: TRBJ1-2
v_gene: TRBV7-2
abundance: .
CDR3aa: ASSLDTIGYT

d_gene: .
j_gene: TRBJ2-1
v_gene: TRBV7-8
abundance: many
CDR3aa: ASSFRYNEQF

d_gene: .
j_gene: TRBJ1-2
v_gene: TRBV19
abundance: once
CDR3aa: ASSVPRTANYGYT

d_gene: TRBD1
j_gene: TRBJ1-1
v_gene: TRBV7-2
abundance: few
CDR3aa: ASSLEGAQG

d_gene: .
j_gene: TRBJ2-2
v_gene: TRBV19
abundance: few
CDR3aa: ASSRVAERNTGELF

d_gene: .
j_gene: TRBJ2-5
v_gene: TRBV20-1
abundance: .
CDR3aa: SARGVGHSKETQY

d_gene: .
j_gene: TRBJ1-1
v_gene: TRBV6-2/TRBV6-3
abundance: .
CDR3aa: ASRDWITEAF

d_gene: TRBD2
j_gene: TRBJ2-1
v_gene: TRBV7-2
abundance: many
CDR3aa: ASRQTSGEYNEQF

d_gene: TRBD1
j_gene: TRBJ1-1
v_gene: TRBV7-2
abundance: many
CDR3aa: ASSLTRGRNTEAF

d_gene: .
j_gene: TRBJ1-6
v_gene: TRBV7-2
abundance: few
CDR3aa: ASSLLERGYRGNSPLH

d_gene: .
j_gene: TRBJ2-7
v_gene: TRBV6-8
abundance: .
CDR3aa: ASSLNVLPREQY

d_gene: .
j_gene: TRBJ2-3
v_gene: TRBV24-1
abundance: few
CDR3aa: ATSDYGGPVDTQY

d_gene: .
j_gene: TRBJ2-6
v_gene: TRBV12-3/TRBV12-4
abundance: .
CDR3aa: ASSLGHGANVLT

d_gene: TRBD1
j_gene: TRBJ1-6
v_gene: TRBV12-5
abundance: .
CDR3aa: ASANQGANSPLH

d_gene: TRBD1
j_gene: TRBJ1-6
v_gene: TRBV6-8
abundance: .
CDR3aa: ASKQGSSYNSPLH

d_gene: .
j_gene: TRBJ2-5
v_gene: TRBV12-3/TRBV12-4
abundance: few
CDR3aa: ASSPARRSETQY

d_gene: .
j_gene: TRBJ2-7
v_gene: TRBV28
abundance: few
CDR3aa: ASSPGAANSYEQY

d_gene: TRBD2
j_gene: TRBJ2-1
v_gene: TRBV4-1
abundance: .
CDR3aa: ASSPGGGSGRGLVPYNEQF

d_gene: TRBD1
j_gene: TRBJ1-6
v_gene: TRBV6-6
abundance: .
CDR3aa: ASSYSHRGDPTPLH

d_gene: .
j_gene: TRBJ2-6
v_gene: TRBV7-2
abundance: many
CDR3aa: ATKRGGPSGANVLT

d_gene: TRBD2
j_gene: TRBJ2-7
v_gene: TRBV27
abundance: few
CDR3aa: ASTSPPRGGSYEQY

d_gene: .
j_gene: TRBJ2-7
v_gene: TRBV10-3
abundance: once
CDR3aa: ATTPTGHQGAQY

d_gene: .
j_gene: TRBJ2-2
v_gene: TRBV6-6
abundance: few
CDR3aa: ASSYTLSAQEYGELF

d_gene: .
j_gene: TRBJ1-6
v_gene: TRBV28
abundance: .
CDR3aa: ASSPRAGGRSPLH

d_gene: TRBD1
j_gene: TRBJ2-7
v_gene: TRBV12-3/TRBV12-4
abundance: .
CDR3aa: ASSGTGKVGEQY

d_gene: .
j_gene: TRBJ2-3
v_gene: TRBV4-3
abundance: .
CDR3aa: ASSPASQGGEDTQY

d_gene: .
j_gene: TRBJ2-7
v_gene: TRBV28
abundance: .
CDR3aa: ASRGTGPLNDEQY

d_gene: .
j_gene: TRBJ2-5
v_gene: TRBV20-1
abundance: .
CDR3aa: SGVGAVVETQY

d_gene: .
j_gene: TRBJ1-2
v_gene: TRBV28
abundance: few
CDR3aa: ASSGFYYGYT

d_gene: .
j_gene: TRBJ2-2
v_gene: TRBV20-1
abundance: .
CDR3aa: SASQTSRTGELF

d_gene: .
j_gene: TRBJ2-1
v_gene: TRBV6-5
abundance: .
CDR3aa: ASSYLRLGLSGEQF